These T cell receptor beta chains were read from a single sample in a study of blood T cell repertoires in COVID-19. Method: immunoSEQ multiplex PCR; TCRdb's copy keeps in-frame clones and lacks some. The sample lists about 45,000 clones; roughly nine tenths were seen once. Material: peripheral blood. All receptors come from a human donor in a cohort sampled during active COVID-19. The CDR3 runs from the conserved cysteine through the conserved F or W. D genes are given only for firm matches. Only some rows state a clone size, as once, few, many or a class for expanded clones.

J gene,D gene,clone size,V gene,CDR3 protein,CDR3 DNA
TRBJ2-2,.,.,TRBV4-2,CASSPRQANTGELFF,TGTGCCAGCAGCCCCCGACAGGCGAACACCGGGGAGCTGTTTTTT
TRBJ1-5,.,.,TRBV28,CASTKPREPQHF,TGTGCCAGCACCAAGCCCCGGGAACCCCAGCATTTT
TRBJ2-7,TRBD2,.,TRBV29-1,CSVEDRGEAYEQYF,TGCAGCGTTGAAGACCGGGGGGAGGCCTACGAGCAGTACTTC
TRBJ1-4,.,.,TRBV6-5,CASNLPGNEKLFF,TGTGCCAGCAATCTTCCGGGTAATGAAAAACTGTTTTTT
TRBJ1-2,TRBD1,.,TRBV19,CASSIIPGGVYGYTF,TGTGCCAGTAGTATAATCCCAGGGGGCGTCTATGGCTACACCTTC
TRBJ2-3,.,.,TRBV5-1,CASRRTGTTSPSTDTQYF,TGCGCCAGCAGAAGGACAGGGACTACCTCCCCTAGCACAGATACGCAGTATTTT
TRBJ2-6,.,few,TRBV3-1/TRBV3-2,CASSQDVVLRRAGANVLTF,TGTGCCAGCAGCCAAGATGTCGTATTACGGAGGGCTGGGGCCAACGTCCTGACTTTC
TRBJ2-5,TRBD1,.,TRBV30,CAWRRQGDQETQYF,TGTGCCTGGAGGCGACAGGGGGACCAAGAGACCCAGTACTTC
TRBJ2-7,TRBD2,once,TRBV4-2,CASSQDTRLAGAEQYF,TGTGCCAGCAGCCAAGATACTCGGCTAGCGGGAGCCGAGCAGTACTTC
TRBJ2-3,.,.,TRBV7-9,CASTLDRSTDTQYF,TGTGCCAGCACCCTTGATCGGAGCACAGATACGCAGTATTTT
TRBJ1-2,TRBD1,.,TRBV6-6,CASSSPGTGQPGYTF,TGTGCCAGCAGTTCGCCCGGGACAGGGCAACCGGGCTACACCTTC
TRBJ2-4,.,once,TRBV25-1,CASSEWSGRLKNIQYF,TGTGCCAGCAGTGAATGGTCAGGTCGGTTGAAAAACATTCAGTACTTC
TRBJ2-7,.,once,TRBV11-3,CASSFDRRASSYEQYF,TGTGCCAGCAGCTTCGACCGGAGGGCTAGCTCCTACGAGCAGTACTTC
TRBJ2-5,.,once,TRBV7-9,CASSPLEGSMETQYF,TGTGCCAGCAGCCCGTTGGAGGGATCTATGGAGACCCAGTACTTC
TRBJ1-2,.,.,TRBV6-6,CASVDGGHYGYTF,TGTGCCAGCGTGGACGGAGGACACTATGGCTACACCTTC
TRBJ1-2,TRBD1,.,TRBV23-1,CAKTGACGYTF,TGCGCCAAGACAGGGGCGTGCGGCTACACCTTC
TRBJ2-6,TRBD2,once,TRBV19,CASSLSGRALGANVLTF,TGTGCCAGTAGCCTTAGCGGGAGGGCGCTTGGGGCCAACGTCCTGACTTTC
TRBJ1-2,TRBD1,.,TRBV29-1,CSVPDRVVRGYTF,TGCAGCGTCCCGGACAGGGTAGTACGTGGCTACACCTTC
TRBJ1-3,.,.,TRBV18,CASSPLAGAGNTIYF,TGTGCCAGCTCACCATTGGCAGGGGCCGGGAACACCATATATTTT
TRBJ1-1,.,.,TRBV6-4,CASSQWAANTEAFF,TGTGCCAGCAGCCAGTGGGCAGCGAACACTGAAGCTTTCTTT
TRBJ1-4,TRBD1,.,TRBV19,CASSNTRDRINEKLFF,TGTGCCAGTAGTAATACCCGGGACAGGATTAATGAAAAACTGTTTTTT
TRBJ2-5,.,.,TRBV5-1,CASSLGGQPETQYF,TGCGCCAGCAGCTTGGGTGGGCAGCCAGAGACCCAGTACTTC
TRBJ1-5,TRBD1,.,TRBV19,CASSIFGLMGQGASREQPQHF,TGTGCCAGTAGTATTTTTGGGTTGATGGGACAGGGGGCTTCGAGGGAGCAGCCCCAGCATTTT
TRBJ2-5,TRBD1,.,TRBV6-5,CASRGQGPYETQYF,TGTGCCAGCAGGGGACAGGGGCCGTACGAGACCCAGTACTTC
TRBJ1-3,.,.,TRBV2,CAIGARGSSGNTIYF,TGTGCCATAGGGGCCCGGGGGAGCTCTGGAAACACCATATATTTT
TRBJ1-5,TRBD1,.,TRBV18,CASSQRDSWSNQPQHF,TGTGCCAGCTCACAACGGGACAGTTGGAGCAATCAGCCCCAGCATTTT
TRBJ1-1,.,once,TRBV7-2,CASSPGLMNTEAFF,TGTGCCAGCAGCCCCGGACTGATGAACACTGAAGCTTTCTTT
TRBJ1-5,.,.,TRBV3-1/TRBV3-2,CASSPQWRDSGDQPQHF,TGTGCCAGCAGCCCACAGTGGCGTGATTCTGGCGATCAGCCCCAGCATTTT